The subject of this entry is one T cell receptor (beta chain). The data are from a study of blood T cell repertoires in COVID-19. About the study: There were acute and convalescent COVID-19 samples, and they came from the United States, Italy and Spain. The analysed material was cDNA or gDNA that came from T cells, B-cell-depleted T cells, or PBMCs.

The V and J ends lost 2 bases and 5 bases, in that order; junction bases with no gene match: 0. The CDR3 covers 13 residues. Germline CDR1 and CDR2: KGHDR and SFDVKD. The repertoire was sequenced with immunoSEQ multiplex PCR; TCRdb's copy has only in-frame clones and lacks some. This table holds roughly 41,000 clones, over 75% found once. The source material was peripheral blood. The receptor comes from a human donor in a cohort sampled during active COVID-19. The donor label of this sample is uncertain. V gene TRBV24-1 combines with J gene TRBJ1-1, with 8 positions matching TRBD1. The CDR3 DNA sequence: TGTGCCACCAGTGATTGGGACAGGACTGAAGCTTTCTTT. Its translation is CATSDWDRTEAFF.